The 3 T cell receptor beta chains reported below all come from one sample, sequenced in a study of cytomegalovirus exposure and HLA in healthy donors. The PCR was carried out with 60 Vbeta primers and 13 Jbeta primers. Using immunoSEQ multiplex PCR, the repertoire was profiled, and TCRdb retains in-frame clones only, with some absent. The sample lists about 89,000 clones; less than 85% were seen once. Sequencing input: PBMCs. The receptors were gathered from a man aged 40-55 years in good health and CMV-seropositive.

The chain combines TRBV18 with TRBJ2-1; tentative D call: TRBD2 (6 bases). Trimming removed 1 base at V and 2 bases at J, with 12 bases between. The CDR3 is 16 amino acids. CDR1 KGHSH and CDR2 LQKENI come from the germline V gene. Here the CDR3 reads CASSPQGLDAYNEQFF. The CDR3 nucleotides are TGTGCCAGCTCACCACAGGGACTCGACGCCTACAATGAGCAGTTCTTC.

The chain employs TRBV18 and TRBJ2-3, with 9 bases aligning to TRBD1. Germline lookup yields CDR1 KGHSH and CDR2 LQKENI. This CDR3 region has 14 residues. The V segment lost 4 bases and the J segment 7 bases; nucleotides outside the gene matches: 6. The CDR3 region is CASSQSGQGYTQYF. Written as DNA, the CDR3 is TGTGCCAGCTCACAGTCTGGACAGGGGTATACGCAGTATTTT.

This clone was seen just once. The chain recombines TRBV9 with TRBJ2-3; D perhaps matches TRBD2 (6 bases). Germline CDR1 SGDLS, CDR2 YYNGEE. The CDR3 is 15 residues long. Trimming left V 5 bases short and J 1 base short, with 14 bases between. The CDR3 region has the DNA TGTGCCAGCAGTGCGAGGAGGGTGGGCACAGATACGCAGTATTTT. Its protein product is CASSARRVGTDTQYF.